This T cell receptor beta chain derives from a study of Tregs in tolerant kidney transplant recipients. Thawed PBMCs were FACS-sorted into unstimulated CD4+CD25+CD127- regulatory T cells, CD4+CD25- non-regulatory cells, CD4 and CD8 cells. With respect to this clone: The antigen is undetermined. The CDR3 end is not reached by the read, which stops 3 residues before it; the germline J gene fills it in.

Sequencing used immunoSEQ multiplex PCR; TCRdb keeps in-frame clones, though not all of them. The listing contains roughly 48,000 clones. Germline CDR1 is SGHTA and CDR2 is FQGNSA. This CDR3 contains 13 residues. Study-wide results and caveats: Nucleotide sequences could not be compared across some patients' samples due to primer changes.

The J gene is TRBJ1-2, the V gene TRBV7-2, with 10 bases lining up with TRBD1. This sequence originates from a human donor who received a combined kidney and bone marrow transplant. Sample: CD4+ T cells from blood, taken before the transplant. CDR3 DNA, as far as it was read: TGTGCCAGCAATCCGGGACAGGGGACCGGC. Protein product: CASNPGQGTG. The entire CDR3 sequence reads CASNPGQGTGYTF.